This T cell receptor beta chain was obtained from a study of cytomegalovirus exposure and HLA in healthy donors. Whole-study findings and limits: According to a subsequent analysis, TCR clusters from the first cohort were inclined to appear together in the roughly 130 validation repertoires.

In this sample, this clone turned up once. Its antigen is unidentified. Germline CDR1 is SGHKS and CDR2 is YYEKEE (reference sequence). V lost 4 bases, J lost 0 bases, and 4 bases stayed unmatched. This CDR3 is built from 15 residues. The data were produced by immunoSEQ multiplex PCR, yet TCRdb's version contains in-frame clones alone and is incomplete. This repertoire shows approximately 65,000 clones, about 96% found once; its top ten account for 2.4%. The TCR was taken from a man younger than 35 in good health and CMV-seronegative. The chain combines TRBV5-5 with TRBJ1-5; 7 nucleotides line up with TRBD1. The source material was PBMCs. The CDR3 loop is CASSRDSYSNQPQHF. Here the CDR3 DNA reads TGTGCCAGCAGCAGGGACAGTTATAGCAATCAGCCCCAGCATTTT.